A selection of T cell receptor beta chains follows, all from one sample in a study of CD8+CD57+ T cells in acquired aplastic anemia. TCRdb reanalysed the reads using MiXCR and keeps one entry per CDR3 protein. The sample shows some 240,000 distinct CDR3 sequences, 34% of them seen only once. The sequenced sample was sorted CD4+, CD8+, or CD8+CD57+ T cells (not recorded which) from PBMCs. These receptors originate from a human donor in good health, serving as a control. Both conserved end residues are part of each CDR3. The D gene is left open where the match is weak. Expanded clones get a size class; other rows say once, few or many, or leave the size out.

CDR3 DNA: TGCAGTGCTAGAGGCGGGACTAGCACAGATACGCGGTATTTT; CDR3 protein: CSARGGTSTDTRYF; J gene: TRBJ2-3; D gene: TRBD2; clone size: -; CDR3 length: 14; V gene: TRBV20-1
CDR3 DNA: TGCGCCAGCAGCTTGGGACCCGAGAATGGCTACACCTTC; CDR3 protein: CASSLGPENGYTF; J gene: TRBJ1-2; D gene: -; clone size: many; CDR3 length: 13; V gene: TRBV5-1
CDR3 DNA: TGTGCCAGCAGTCCAAGACTAGCCGGTACCGGGGAGCTGTTTTTT; CDR3 protein: CASSPRLAGTGELFF; J gene: TRBJ2-2; D gene: TRBD2; clone size: few; CDR3 length: 15; V gene: TRBV12-3/TRBV12-4
CDR3 DNA: TGCAGTGCTAGAGAGGGCGGGAGCGGGTACGAGCAGTACTTC; CDR3 protein: CSAREGGSGYEQYF; J gene: TRBJ2-7; D gene: TRBD2; clone size: many; CDR3 length: 14; V gene: TRBV20-1
CDR3 DNA: TGTGCCAGCAGCCAAGGAGAGGGATCTGAAGCTTTCTTT; CDR3 protein: CASSQGEGSEAFF; J gene: TRBJ1-1; D gene: -; clone size: -; CDR3 length: 13; V gene: TRBV14
CDR3 DNA: TGTGCCAGTAGTATGTCAGGAAACACTGAAGCTTTCTTT; CDR3 protein: CASSMSGNTEAFF; J gene: TRBJ1-1; D gene: -; clone size: -; CDR3 length: 13; V gene: TRBV19
CDR3 DNA: TGTGCCAGCAGCCCAGGCTCGGGACAGGTCTATGGCTACACCTTC; CDR3 protein: CASSPGSGQVYGYTF; J gene: TRBJ1-2; D gene: TRBD1; clone size: many; CDR3 length: 15; V gene: TRBV7-9
CDR3 DNA: TGTGCCAGTAGTTTCCGGGACACAACTAACTATGGCTACACCTTC; CDR3 protein: CASSFRDTTNYGYTF; J gene: TRBJ1-2; D gene: -; clone size: -; CDR3 length: 15; V gene: TRBV19
CDR3 DNA: TGTGCCAGCAGCCACGGGACAGGTACCTACGAGCAGTACTTC; CDR3 protein: CASSHGTGTYEQYF; J gene: TRBJ2-7; D gene: TRBD1; clone size: -; CDR3 length: 14; V gene: TRBV11-2
CDR3 DNA: TGTGCCACCAGTGATTCGGACACGGGAGGGGATGAGCAGTTCTTC; CDR3 protein: CATSDSDTGGDEQFF; J gene: TRBJ2-1; D gene: TRBD2; clone size: -; CDR3 length: 15; V gene: TRBV24-1
CDR3 DNA: TGTGCCATCAACGTGCCCAACTATGGCTACACCTTC; CDR3 protein: CAINVPNYGYTF; J gene: TRBJ1-2; D gene: -; clone size: many; CDR3 length: 12; V gene: TRBV10-3
CDR3 DNA: TGTGCCAGCAGCTTAGTTTGGGCAGGGCAAGATACGCAGTATTTT; CDR3 protein: CASSLVWAGQDTQYF; J gene: TRBJ2-3; D gene: -; clone size: many; CDR3 length: 15; V gene: TRBV7-2
CDR3 DNA: TGTGCCAGCAGCGGCGAGAGAGGGGTCGCTGAAGCTTTCTTT; CDR3 protein: CASSGERGVAEAFF; J gene: TRBJ1-1; D gene: -; clone size: many; CDR3 length: 14; V gene: TRBV2
CDR3 DNA: TGTGCCAGCAGCACCCCCCCGGGGCGCTCTAATTCACCCCTCCACTTT; CDR3 protein: CASSTPPGRSNSPLHF; J gene: TRBJ1-6; D gene: -; clone size: many; CDR3 length: 16; V gene: TRBV11-2
CDR3 DNA: TGTGCCAGCAGTGGCAGCAGGCACTTAGGGCCTGTGAGCACAGATACGCAGTATTTT; CDR3 protein: CASSGSRHLGPVSTDTQYF; J gene: TRBJ2-3; D gene: -; clone size: -; CDR3 length: 19; V gene: TRBV25-1
CDR3 DNA: TGTGCCAGCAGTTTGGACAGGGCTACTGGAAACACCATATATTTT; CDR3 protein: CASSLDRATGNTIYF; J gene: TRBJ1-3; D gene: TRBD1; clone size: few; CDR3 length: 15; V gene: TRBV12-3/TRBV12-4
CDR3 DNA: TGTGCCAGCAGCCCTAACAGGGGTGGGACCAGGGAAGCTTTCTTT; CDR3 protein: CASSPNRGGTREAFF; J gene: TRBJ1-1; D gene: TRBD1; clone size: many; CDR3 length: 15; V gene: TRBV7-2
CDR3 DNA: TGTGCCAGCAGTTGGGCAGCTGGAAACACCATATATTTT; CDR3 protein: CASSWAAGNTIYF; J gene: TRBJ1-3; D gene: -; clone size: -; CDR3 length: 13; V gene: TRBV6-2/TRBV6-3
CDR3 DNA: TGTGCTAGCAGGACGACAGGGGGTACCCAAGAGACCCAGTACTTC; CDR3 protein: CASRTTGGTQETQYF; J gene: TRBJ2-5; D gene: TRBD1; clone size: -; CDR3 length: 15; V gene: TRBV2
CDR3 DNA: TGTGCCAGCAGCCAAGTTTCCGGACAGGGCGCCTACTCTGGAAACACCATATATTTT; CDR3 protein: CASSQVSGQGAYSGNTIYF; J gene: TRBJ1-3; D gene: TRBD1; clone size: -; CDR3 length: 19; V gene: TRBV4-2
CDR3 DNA: TGTGCCAGCAGCTTTGGAGGGGGTTATAGCAATCAGCCCCAGCATTTT; CDR3 protein: CASSFGGGYSNQPQHF; J gene: TRBJ1-5; D gene: -; clone size: -; CDR3 length: 16; V gene: TRBV7-3
CDR3 DNA: TGTGCCAGTAGGGGACGGACAGGGTTCGGAAACACCATATATTTT; CDR3 protein: CASRGRTGFGNTIYF; J gene: TRBJ1-3; D gene: TRBD1; clone size: once; CDR3 length: 15; V gene: TRBV19
CDR3 DNA: TGTGCCAGCAGTACCTGGGGAGACGGCTACACCTTC; CDR3 protein: CASSTWGDGYTF; J gene: TRBJ1-2; D gene: -; clone size: -; CDR3 length: 12; V gene: TRBV6-1
CDR3 DNA: TGCAGCGTTTCGGTGTCGGACTACACCTTC; CDR3 protein: CSVSVSDYTF; J gene: TRBJ1-2; D gene: -; clone size: few; CDR3 length: 10; V gene: TRBV29-1
CDR3 DNA: TGTGCCAGCAGCCCCGAACTCGGCGGAGGGACTGAAGCTTTCTTT; CDR3 protein: CASSPELGGGTEAFF; J gene: TRBJ1-1; D gene: -; clone size: -; CDR3 length: 15; V gene: TRBV11-2
CDR3 DNA: TGCAGTGCCAGGGACGGGGGTCAAGAGACCCAGTACTTC; CDR3 protein: CSARDGGQETQYF; J gene: TRBJ2-5; D gene: -; clone size: many; CDR3 length: 13; V gene: TRBV20-1
CDR3 DNA: TGTGCCAGCAGCCAAGAGGGGGACGACAATGAGCAGTTCTTC; CDR3 protein: CASSQEGDDNEQFF; J gene: TRBJ2-1; D gene: -; clone size: few; CDR3 length: 14; V gene: TRBV4-2
CDR3 DNA: TGCGCCAGCAGCTTGGGGTGGCCAAACACAGATACGCAGTATTTT; CDR3 protein: CASSLGWPNTDTQYF; J gene: TRBJ2-3; D gene: -; clone size: few; CDR3 length: 15; V gene: TRBV5-1
CDR3 DNA: TGCGCCAGCAGCCAAGGGCGGACTGAAGCTTTCTTT; CDR3 protein: CASSQGRTEAFF; J gene: TRBJ1-1; D gene: -; clone size: -; CDR3 length: 12; V gene: TRBV4-3
CDR3 DNA: TGTGCCAGCAGTTTATCCGAAGAGACCCAGTACTTC; CDR3 protein: CASSLSEETQYF; J gene: TRBJ2-5; D gene: -; clone size: -; CDR3 length: 12; V gene: TRBV12-3/TRBV12-4
CDR3 DNA: TGCAGTGCTGGAGCTGGGGCCAACGTCCTGACTTTC; CDR3 protein: CSAGAGANVLTF; J gene: TRBJ2-6; D gene: -; clone size: -; CDR3 length: 12; V gene: TRBV20-1
CDR3 DNA: TGTGCCAGCGACAGCTCCTATAATTCACCCCTCCACTTT; CDR3 protein: CASDSSYNSPLHF; J gene: TRBJ1-6; D gene: -; clone size: many; CDR3 length: 13; V gene: TRBV2
CDR3 DNA: TGTGCCAGCAGCTTAACTCCCTCGCCGAACACAGATACGCAGTATTTT; CDR3 protein: CASSLTPSPNTDTQYF; J gene: TRBJ2-3; D gene: -; clone size: many; CDR3 length: 16; V gene: TRBV7-3
CDR3 DNA: TGCAGTGCAAAGAGATTGGGACAGGGATTGGGCTACGAGCAGTACTTC; CDR3 protein: CSAKRLGQGLGYEQYF; J gene: TRBJ2-7; D gene: TRBD1; clone size: many; CDR3 length: 16; V gene: TRBV20-1
CDR3 DNA: TGTGCCAGCAGGAGACAGCGCTACGAGCAGTACTTC; CDR3 protein: CASRRQRYEQYF; J gene: TRBJ2-7; D gene: -; clone size: many; CDR3 length: 12; V gene: TRBV6-1
CDR3 DNA: TGTGCCAGCAGCTACTCCGGGACAGGGTCGCCCGAGCAGTACTTC; CDR3 protein: CASSYSGTGSPEQYF; J gene: TRBJ2-7; D gene: TRBD1; clone size: -; CDR3 length: 15; V gene: TRBV4-2
CDR3 DNA: TGTGCCATCAGTGAGTCGAGTGTATCCGAGCATTTT; CDR3 protein: CAISESSVSEHF; J gene: TRBJ1-5; D gene: -; clone size: once; CDR3 length: 12; V gene: TRBV10-3
CDR3 DNA: TGTGCCAGCAGTGAACACTCGGGGGGGAACGGATCACCCCTCCACTTT; CDR3 protein: CASSEHSGGNGSPLHF; J gene: TRBJ1-6; D gene: -; clone size: many; CDR3 length: 16; V gene: TRBV2
CDR3 DNA: TGTGCCAGCAGTTCCCCACAGGGAGGTCCCTACGAGCAGTACTTC; CDR3 protein: CASSSPQGGPYEQYF; J gene: TRBJ2-7; D gene: -; clone size: few; CDR3 length: 15; V gene: TRBV28
CDR3 DNA: TGTGCCAGCAGCTTAGCGTTAAGCGGGGGGATCACAGATACGCAGTATTTT; CDR3 protein: CASSLALSGGITDTQYF; J gene: TRBJ2-3; D gene: TRBD2; clone size: many; CDR3 length: 17; V gene: TRBV7-9
CDR3 DNA: TGTGCCAGCGAAGGGACAGCTAATGAAAAACTGTTTTTT; CDR3 protein: CASEGTANEKLFF; J gene: TRBJ1-4; D gene: TRBD1; clone size: -; CDR3 length: 13; V gene: TRBV2
CDR3 DNA: TGCGCCAGCAGCCAATCATGGACAGGACCCTATGGCTACACCTTC; CDR3 protein: CASSQSWTGPYGYTF; J gene: TRBJ1-2; D gene: TRBD1; clone size: -; CDR3 length: 15; V gene: TRBV4-1
CDR3 DNA: TGTGCCAGCAGCCAAGAGCCCCAGACAGGGCGGGGTGTTGCTTTCTTT; CDR3 protein: CASSQEPQTGRGVAFF; J gene: TRBJ1-1; D gene: TRBD1; clone size: -; CDR3 length: 16; V gene: TRBV3-1